What follows describes a single T cell receptor beta chain. The antigen is unknown. Germline loops: CDR1 SGHRS, CDR2 YFSETQ. Trimming pared 0 bases from V and 10 bases from J, leaving 17 bases between. The CDR3 totals 16 residues. Profiling relied on immunoSEQ multiplex PCR, and the TCRdb table lists in-frame clones only, not all of them. The table has 100,000 to 150,000 clones, roughly 86% seen once. The donors were part of the roughly 130-subject validation cohort, which stood apart from the roughly 640-subject first cohort. This sample is part of a study of cytomegalovirus exposure and HLA in healthy donors. Study-wide points: Investigators reported 150 to 200 TCR beta chains as tied to cytomegalovirus.

The clonotype was recovered from a man aged 30 to 39 in good health and CMV-seronegative. Sequencing used PBMCs. The chain couples TRBV5-1 to TRBJ1-6, with D perhaps matching TRBD1 (5 bases). The DNA for the CDR3 is TGCGCCAGCAGCTTGGTAGGTTGGGGAGGGGCCTCACCCCTCCACTTT. This sequence encodes CASSLVGWGGASPLHF.